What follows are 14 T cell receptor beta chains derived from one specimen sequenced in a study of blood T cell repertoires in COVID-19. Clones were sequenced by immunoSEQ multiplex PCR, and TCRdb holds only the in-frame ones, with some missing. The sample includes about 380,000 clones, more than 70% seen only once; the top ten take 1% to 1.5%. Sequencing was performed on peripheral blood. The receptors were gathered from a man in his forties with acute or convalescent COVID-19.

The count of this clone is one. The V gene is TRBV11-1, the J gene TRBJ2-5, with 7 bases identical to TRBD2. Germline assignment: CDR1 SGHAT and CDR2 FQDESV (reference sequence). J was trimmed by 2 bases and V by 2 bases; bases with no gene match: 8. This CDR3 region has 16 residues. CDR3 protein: CASSLRWGGTQETQYF. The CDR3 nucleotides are TGTGCCAGCAGCTTAAGGTGGGGGGGGACTCAAGAGACCCAGTACTTC.

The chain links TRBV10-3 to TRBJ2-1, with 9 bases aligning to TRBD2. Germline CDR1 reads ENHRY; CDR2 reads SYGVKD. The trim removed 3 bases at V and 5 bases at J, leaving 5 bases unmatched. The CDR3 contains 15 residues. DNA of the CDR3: TGTGCCATCAGTGATCAGACTAGCGGTCACAATGAGCAGTTCTTC. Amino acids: CAISDQTSGHNEQFF.

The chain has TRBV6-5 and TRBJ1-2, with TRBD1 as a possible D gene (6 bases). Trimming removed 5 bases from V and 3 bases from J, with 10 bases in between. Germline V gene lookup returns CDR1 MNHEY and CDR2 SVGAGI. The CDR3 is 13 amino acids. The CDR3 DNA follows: TGTGCCAGCAGTAGACAGGATTACTATGGCTACACCTTC. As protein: CASSRQDYYGYTF.

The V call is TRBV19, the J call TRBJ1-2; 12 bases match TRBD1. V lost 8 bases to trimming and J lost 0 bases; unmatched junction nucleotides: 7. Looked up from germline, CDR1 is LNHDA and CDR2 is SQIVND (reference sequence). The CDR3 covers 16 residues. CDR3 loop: CASAWDRGPPNYGYTF. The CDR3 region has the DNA TGTGCCAGTGCTTGGGACAGGGGGCCACCTAACTATGGCTACACCTTC.

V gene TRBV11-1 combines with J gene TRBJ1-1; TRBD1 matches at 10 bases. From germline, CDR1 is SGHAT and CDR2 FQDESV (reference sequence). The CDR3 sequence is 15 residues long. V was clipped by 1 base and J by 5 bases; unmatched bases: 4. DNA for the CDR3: TGTGCCAGCAGCTTAGAGGGACAGGGGTGGACTGAAGCTTTCTTT. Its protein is CASSLEGQGWTEAFF.

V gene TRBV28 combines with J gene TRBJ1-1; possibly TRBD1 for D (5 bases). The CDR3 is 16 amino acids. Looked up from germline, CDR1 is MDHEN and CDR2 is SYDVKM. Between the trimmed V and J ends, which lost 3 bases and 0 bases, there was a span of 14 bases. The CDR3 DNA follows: TGTGCCAGCAGTTTCCCCCGACAGAGCATGAACACTGAAGCTTTCTTT. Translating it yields CASSFPRQSMNTEAFF.

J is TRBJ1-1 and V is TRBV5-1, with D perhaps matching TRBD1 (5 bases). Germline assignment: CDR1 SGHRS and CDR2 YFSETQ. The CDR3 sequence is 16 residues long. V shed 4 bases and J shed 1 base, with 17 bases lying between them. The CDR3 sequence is CASSLLDGRGNTEAFF. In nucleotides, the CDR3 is TGCGCCAGCAGCCTACTTGATGGGAGGGGGAACACTGAAGCTTTCTTT.

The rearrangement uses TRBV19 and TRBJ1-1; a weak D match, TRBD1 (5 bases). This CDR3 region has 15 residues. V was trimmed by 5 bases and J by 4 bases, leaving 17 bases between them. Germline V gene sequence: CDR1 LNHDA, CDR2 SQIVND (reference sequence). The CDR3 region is CASSPLIMGGTEAFF. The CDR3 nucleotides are TGTGCCAGTAGTCCCCTAATAATGGGGGGCACTGAAGCTTTCTTT.

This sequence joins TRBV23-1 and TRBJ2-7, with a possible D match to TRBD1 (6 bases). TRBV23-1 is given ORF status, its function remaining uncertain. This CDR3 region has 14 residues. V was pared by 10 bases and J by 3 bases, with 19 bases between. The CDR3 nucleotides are TGCGCCAACAGCCCAAACAGGGTATTCTACGAGCAGTACTTC. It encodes CANSPNRVFYEQYF.

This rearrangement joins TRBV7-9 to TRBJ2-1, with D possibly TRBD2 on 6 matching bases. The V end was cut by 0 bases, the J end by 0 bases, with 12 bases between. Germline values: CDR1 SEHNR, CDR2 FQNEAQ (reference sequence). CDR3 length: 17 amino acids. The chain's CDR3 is CASSLARSGRSYNEQFF. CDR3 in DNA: TGTGCCAGCAGCTTAGCGAGAAGCGGGCGCTCCTACAATGAGCAGTTCTTC.

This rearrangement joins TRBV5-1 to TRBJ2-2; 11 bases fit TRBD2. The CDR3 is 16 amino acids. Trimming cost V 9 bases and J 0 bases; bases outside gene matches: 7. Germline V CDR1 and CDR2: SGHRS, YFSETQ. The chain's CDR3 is CATSGTSGSNTGELFF. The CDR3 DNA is TGCGCCACCTCCGGGACTAGCGGCTCGAACACCGGGGAGCTGTTTTTT.

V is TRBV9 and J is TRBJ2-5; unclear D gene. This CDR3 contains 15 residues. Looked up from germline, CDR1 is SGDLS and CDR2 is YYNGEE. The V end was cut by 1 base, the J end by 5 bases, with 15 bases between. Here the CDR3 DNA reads TGTGCCAGCAGCGTAAGTTTAGGCGACGGGGAGACCCAGTACTTC. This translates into CASSVSLGDGETQYF.

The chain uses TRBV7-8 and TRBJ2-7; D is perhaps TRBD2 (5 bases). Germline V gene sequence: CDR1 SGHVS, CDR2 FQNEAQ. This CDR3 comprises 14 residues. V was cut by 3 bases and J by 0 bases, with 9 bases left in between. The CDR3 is CASSFGDSSYEQYF. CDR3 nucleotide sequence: TGTGCCAGCAGCTTCGGGGATAGCTCCTACGAGCAGTACTTC. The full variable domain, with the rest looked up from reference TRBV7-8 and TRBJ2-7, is GAGVSQSPRYKVAKRGQDVALRCDPISGHVSLFWYQQALGQGPEFLTYFQNEAQLDKSGLPSDRFFAERPEGSVSTLKIQRTQQEDSAVYLCASSFGDSSYEQYFGPGTRLTVT.

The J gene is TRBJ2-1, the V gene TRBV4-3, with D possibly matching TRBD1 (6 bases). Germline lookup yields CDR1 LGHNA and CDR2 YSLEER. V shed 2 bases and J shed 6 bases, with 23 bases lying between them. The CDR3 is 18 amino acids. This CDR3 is CASSQNLPWEGGSNEQFF. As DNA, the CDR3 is TGCGCCAGCAGCCAAAACCTCCCCTGGGAAGGGGGTAGCAATGAGCAGTTCTTC.